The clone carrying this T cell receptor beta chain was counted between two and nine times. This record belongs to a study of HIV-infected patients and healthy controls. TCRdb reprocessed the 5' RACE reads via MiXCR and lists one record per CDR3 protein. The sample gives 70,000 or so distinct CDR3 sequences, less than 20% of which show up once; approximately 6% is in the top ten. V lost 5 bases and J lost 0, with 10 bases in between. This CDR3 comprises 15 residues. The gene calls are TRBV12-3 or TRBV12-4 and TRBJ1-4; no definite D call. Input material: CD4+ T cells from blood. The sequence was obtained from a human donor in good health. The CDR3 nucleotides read TGTGCCAGCAGTCGTCTGGGAGCAACTAATGAAAAACTGTTTTTT. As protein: CASSRLGATNEKLFF.